Following are 18 T cell receptor beta chains from one sample sequenced in a study of CD8+CD57+ T cells in acquired aplastic anemia (dated by TCRdb to the late 2010s). The patients picked for sequencing were ones in whom flow cytometry had shown an expansion of CD8+CD57+ cells. The reads were generated on an Illumina HiSeq 2000. Genomic DNA was used as template for profiling of TCR beta VDJ combinations and CDR3 sequences. The raw public data were reprocessed by TCRdb itself: fastp quality trimming at Q25, MiXCR clonotype calling, in-frame beta chains only. CDR3 protein duplicates are merged, each entry listing the most common genes and DNA. Present in this sample are 100,000 to 150,000 distinct CDR3 sequences, roughly 40% of which were seen just once. In total, the top ten clones hold 2% to 3% of the sample. Sequencing was carried out using sorted CD4+, CD8+, or CD8+CD57+ T cells (not recorded which) from PBMCs. The receptors derive from a human donor with aplastic anemia.

This clonotype was picked up many times. The chain joins TRBV19 to TRBJ1-1, with D tentatively TRBD1 (5 bases). V lost 3 bases and J 6 bases, leaving 14 bases between the germline ends. The CDR3 spans 14 residues. CDR1 and CDR2 (germline): LNHDA, SQIVND (reference sequence). CDR3 in amino acids: CASSIQGSRAEAFF. CDR3 coding DNA: TGTGCCAGTAGTATCCAGGGAAGTCGGGCTGAAGCTTTCTTT.

This clonotype was counted once. This chain links TRBV2 with TRBJ2-7, with D possibly called TRBD1 or TRBD2 (5 bases each). V shed 7 bases and J shed 4 bases, with 20 bases lying between them. The CDR3 has 15 amino acids. Germline V gene sequence: CDR1 SNHLY, CDR2 FYNNEI. CDR3 in amino acids: CASKLTTESGYEQYF. The CDR3, as DNA: TGTGCCAGCAAGCTCACGACAGAGAGCGGATACGAGCAGTACTTC.

With regard to this clonotype: The junction differs from germline at one of its ends, possibly a read error. V usage is TRBV7-9 and J usage is TRBJ2-7; a weak D match, TRBD1 (6 bases). Germline V gives CDR1 SEHNR, CDR2 FQNEAQ (reference sequence). The CDR3 is 14 residues long. The CDR3 loop reads CTSSRLDRDYEQYF. The CDR3 DNA reads as TGTACCAGCAGCCGATTGGACAGAGACTACGAGCAGTACTTC.

This clonotype showed up many times. The chain recombines TRBV14 with TRBJ2-1; D unresolved. CDR1 and CDR2 (germline): SGHDN, FVKESK. The CDR3 runs 16 residues. V gave up 0 bases and J gave up 1 base, with 10 bases separating them. The CDR3 DNA is TGTGCCAGCAGCCAAGAGCTCGGGTTATCCTACAATGAGCAGTTCTTC. This gives the protein CASSQELGLSYNEQFF.

This clonotype was counted many times. The gene calls are TRBV9 and TRBJ1-4; 8 bases align to TRBD1. The CDR3 runs 14 residues. Trimming removed 0 bases from V and 7 bases from J; junction bases left unmatched: 2. The germline V gene has CDR1 SGDLS and CDR2 YYNGEE. CDR3 sequence reads: CASSVGQGAEKLFF. CDR3 bases: TGTGCCAGCAGCGTAGGGCAGGGGGCTGAAAAACTGTTTTTT.

There are a few counts of this clonotype. V and J are TRBV27 and TRBJ1-1, with D unresolved. CDR1 is MNHEY and CDR2 is SMNVEV in the germline V gene (reference sequence). The CDR3 spans 13 residues. V lost 5 bases and J lost 1, with 8 bases in between. The CDR3 coding sequence is TGTGCCAGCAGTCTCAACGGGAACACTGAAGCTTTCTTT. This codes for CASSLNGNTEAFF.

V usage is TRBV28 and J usage is TRBJ2-3; D perhaps matches TRBD2 (7 bases). The V end was cut by 1 base, the J end by 6 bases, with 14 bases between. The CDR3 is 15 amino acids. Germline assignment: CDR1 MDHEN and CDR2 SYDVKM. CDR3 in amino acids: CASSLLRGGRDTQYF. The CDR3 DNA reads TGTGCCAGCAGTTTATTGAGGGGGGGCCGGGATACGCAGTATTTT.

This clonotype was counted ten times or more. The chain links TRBV14 to TRBJ2-1, with no clear D. This CDR3 has 15 residues. With 4 bases removed from V and 5 bases from J, the gap between germline ends came to 15 bases. The V gene's germline CDR1 is SGHDN and CDR2 FVKESK. CDR3 in amino acids: CASSLPGLRNNEQFF. CDR3 in DNA: TGTGCCAGCAGCCTCCCGGGCCTGCGCAACAATGAGCAGTTCTTC.

V gene TRBV25-1 combines with J gene TRBJ2-1, with D possibly matching TRBD2 (6 bases). The length of the CDR3 is 15 residues. V lost 1 base, J lost 7 bases, and 14 bases lay in between. Germline loops: CDR1 MGHDK, CDR2 SYGVNS. CDR3 nucleotide sequence: TGTGCCAGCAGTGAATTATCCCCGGGGGAGAATGAGCAGTTCTTC. As protein: CASSELSPGENEQFF.

The chain couples TRBV28 to TRBJ2-7; TRBD2 aligns across 7 bases. Germline V gene sequence: CDR1 MDHEN, CDR2 SYDVKM. This CDR3 is built from 13 residues. Unmatched junction bases numbered 7, after V lost 7 bases and J lost 4 bases. This CDR3 is CASNPGTIYEQYF. CDR3 nucleotide sequence: TGTGCCAGCAACCCCGGGACTATTTACGAGCAGTACTTC.

This chain connects TRBV7-6 to TRBJ1-6; perhaps TRBD1 as D (6 bases). Germline-derived CDR1 and CDR2 are SGHVS and FNYEAQ. Trimming cost V 3 bases and J 8 bases, with 11 bases left between them. CDR3 length: 14 residues. CDR3 amino acids: CASSFGQNDSPLHF. CDR3 DNA sequence: TGTGCCAGCAGCTTCGGACAGAATGATTCACCCCTCCACTTT.

This clonotype has ten or more counts. The gene calls are TRBV9 and TRBJ1-4, with a possible D match to TRBD1 (6 bases). Germline V CDR1 and CDR2: SGDLS, YYNGEE. V gave up 0 bases and J gave up 8 bases, with 14 bases separating them. CDR3 length: 15 amino acids. The CDR3 coding sequence is TGTGCCAGCAGCGTAGCGGGGGGGCGTGAGGAAAAACTGTTTTTT. Protein product: CASSVAGGREEKLFF.

About this clonotype: The junction does not match germline at one end; this may be a read error. The V gene is TRBV4-3, the J gene TRBJ2-7, with 7 bases matching TRBD1. Germline V gene lookup returns CDR1 LGHNA and CDR2 YSLEER. The CDR3 consists of 14 residues. The chain's CDR3 is CASSQDSQGTAKTF. CDR3 coding DNA: TGCGCCAGCAGCCAAGACTCCCAGGGGACAGCGAAAACCTTC.

The genes are TRBV20-1 and TRBJ2-3; 15 nucleotides agree with TRBD2. Germline CDR1 and CDR2: DFQATT and SNEGSKA (reference sequence). After removal of 6 bases from V and 6 bases from J, the junction contained 7 bases not matched to a gene. CDR3 size: 15 residues. The CDR3 DNA sequence: TGCAGTGCGACCGGACTAGCGGGGGGGCGGGATACGCAGTATTTT. It is translated as CSATGLAGGRDTQYF.

This rearrangement joins TRBV7-7 to TRBJ2-7; 8 nucleotides agree with TRBD1. V was pared by 6 bases and J by 7 bases, with 11 bases of the junction left unmatched. Germline CDR1 reads SSHAT; CDR2 reads FNYEAQ (reference sequence). The length of the CDR3 is 14 residues. The CDR3 reads CASRQGQGVREQYF. CDR3 bases: TGTGCCAGCAGACAAGGACAGGGTGTACGGGAGCAGTACTTC.

V is TRBV27 and J is TRBJ2-7; 9 bases agree with TRBD1. CDR1 MNHEY and CDR2 SMNVEV come from the germline V gene (reference sequence). J was trimmed by 7 bases and V by 2 bases; bases with no gene match: 6. This CDR3 spans 14 amino acids. CDR3 in DNA: TGTGCCAGCAGTTTAACCGGGACAGGGTGGGAGCAGTACTTC. Protein product: CASSLTGTGWEQYF.

This clonotype was counted only a few times. This sequence joins TRBV16 and TRBJ2-1; 10 positions agree with TRBD2. The CDR3 covers 13 residues. Germline CDR1 reads KGHSY; CDR2 reads FQNENV. V lost 8 bases to trimming and J lost 2 bases; unmatched junction nucleotides: 0. CDR3 in amino acids: CASLAGAYNEQFF. The CDR3 DNA is TGTGCCAGCCTAGCGGGGGCCTACAATGAGCAGTTCTTC.

V and J are TRBV7-6 and TRBJ2-2; TRBD2 aligns across 11 bases. With 3 bases clipped from V and 4 bases from J, the junction kept 7 bases outside the gene matches. The length of the CDR3 is 17 residues. Germline CDR1 and CDR2: SGHVS and FNYEAQ. The CDR3 loop is CASSLAPGTSGTGELFF. In DNA form, the CDR3 reads TGTGCCAGCAGCTTGGCACCCGGGACTAGCGGCACCGGGGAGCTGTTTTTT.